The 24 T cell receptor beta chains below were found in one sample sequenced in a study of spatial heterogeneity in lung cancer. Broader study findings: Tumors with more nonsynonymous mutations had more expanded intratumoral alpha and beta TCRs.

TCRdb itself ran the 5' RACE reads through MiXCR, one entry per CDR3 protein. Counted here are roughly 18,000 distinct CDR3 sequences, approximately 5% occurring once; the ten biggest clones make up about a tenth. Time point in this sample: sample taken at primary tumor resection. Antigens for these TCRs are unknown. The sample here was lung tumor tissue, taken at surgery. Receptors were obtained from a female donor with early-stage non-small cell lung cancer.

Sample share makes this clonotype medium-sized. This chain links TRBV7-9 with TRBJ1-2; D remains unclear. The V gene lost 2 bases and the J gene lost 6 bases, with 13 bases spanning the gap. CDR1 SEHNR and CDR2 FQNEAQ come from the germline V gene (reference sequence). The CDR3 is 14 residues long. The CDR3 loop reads CASSLILGLNGYTF. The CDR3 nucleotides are TGTGCCAGCAGCTTAATTCTGGGTCTGAATGGCTACACCTTC.

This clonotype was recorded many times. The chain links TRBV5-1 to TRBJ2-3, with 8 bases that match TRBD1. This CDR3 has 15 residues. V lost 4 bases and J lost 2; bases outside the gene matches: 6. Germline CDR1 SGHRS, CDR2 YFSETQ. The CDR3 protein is CASSPRTGYTDTQYF. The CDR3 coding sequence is TGCGCCAGCAGCCCGCGGACAGGGTACACAGATACGCAGTATTTT. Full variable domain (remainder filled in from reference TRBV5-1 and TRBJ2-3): KAGVTQTPRYLIKTRGQQVTLSCSPISGHRSVSWYQQTPGQGLQFLFEYFSETQRNKGNFPGRFSGRQFSNSRSEMNVSTLELGDSALYLCASSPRTGYTDTQYFGPGTRLTVL.

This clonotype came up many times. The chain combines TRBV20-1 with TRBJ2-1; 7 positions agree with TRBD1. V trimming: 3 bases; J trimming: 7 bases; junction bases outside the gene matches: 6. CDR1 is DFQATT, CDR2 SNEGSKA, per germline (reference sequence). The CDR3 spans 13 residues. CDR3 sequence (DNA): TGCAGTGCTAGGACGGGACAGACGAATGAGCAGTTCTTC. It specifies CSARTGQTNEQFF.

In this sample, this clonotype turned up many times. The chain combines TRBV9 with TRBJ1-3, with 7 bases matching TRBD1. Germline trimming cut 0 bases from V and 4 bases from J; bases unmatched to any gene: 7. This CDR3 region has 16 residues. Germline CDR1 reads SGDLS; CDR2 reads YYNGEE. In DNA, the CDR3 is TGTGCCAGCAGCGTAGACGCGGGAGGGGGCGGAAACACCATATATTTT. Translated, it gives CASSVDAGGGGNTIYF.

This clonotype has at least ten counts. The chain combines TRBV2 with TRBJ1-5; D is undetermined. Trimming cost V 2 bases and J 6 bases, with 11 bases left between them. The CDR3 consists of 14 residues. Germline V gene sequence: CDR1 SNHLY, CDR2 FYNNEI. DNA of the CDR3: TGTGCCAGCAGTGAACGGCAGGCTAGTCAGCCCCAGCATTTT. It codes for CASSERQASQPQHF. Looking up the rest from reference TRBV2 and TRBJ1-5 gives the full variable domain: EPEVTQTPSHQVTQMGQEVILRCVPISNHLYFYWYRQILGQKVEFLVSFYNNEISEKSEIFDDQFSVERPDGSNFTLKIRSTKLEDSAMYFCASSERQASQPQHFGDGTRLSIL.

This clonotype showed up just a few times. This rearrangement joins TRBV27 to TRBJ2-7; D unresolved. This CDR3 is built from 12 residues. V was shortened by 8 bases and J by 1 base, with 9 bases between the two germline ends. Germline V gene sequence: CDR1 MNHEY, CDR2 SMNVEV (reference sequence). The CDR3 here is CASRSGSYEQYF. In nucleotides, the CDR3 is TGTGCCAGCCGGTCAGGATCCTACGAGCAGTACTTC.

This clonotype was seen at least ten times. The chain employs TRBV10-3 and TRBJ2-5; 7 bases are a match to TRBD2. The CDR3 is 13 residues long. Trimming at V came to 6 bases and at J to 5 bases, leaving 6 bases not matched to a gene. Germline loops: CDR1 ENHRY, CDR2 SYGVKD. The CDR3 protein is CAISGGSLETQYF. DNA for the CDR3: TGTGCCATCAGCGGCGGGAGCTTGGAGACCCAGTACTTC.

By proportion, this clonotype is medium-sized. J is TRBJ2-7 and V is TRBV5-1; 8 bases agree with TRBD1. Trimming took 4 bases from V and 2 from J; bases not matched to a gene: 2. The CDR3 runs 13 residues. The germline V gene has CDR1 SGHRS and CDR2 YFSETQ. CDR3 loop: CASSGQGTYEQYF. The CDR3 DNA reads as TGCGCCAGCAGCGGACAGGGTACCTACGAGCAGTACTTC. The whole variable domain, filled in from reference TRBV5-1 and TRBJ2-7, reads KAGVTQTPRYLIKTRGQQVTLSCSPISGHRSVSWYQQTPGQGLQFLFEYFSETQRNKGNFPGRFSGRQFSNSRSEMNVSTLELGDSALYLCASSGQGTYEQYFGPGTRLTVT.

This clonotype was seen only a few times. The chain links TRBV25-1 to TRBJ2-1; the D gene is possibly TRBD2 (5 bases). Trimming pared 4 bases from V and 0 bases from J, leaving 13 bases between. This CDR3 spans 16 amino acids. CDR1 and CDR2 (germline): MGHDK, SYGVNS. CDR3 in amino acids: CASSVELADSYNEQFF. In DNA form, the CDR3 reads TGTGCCAGCAGTGTTGAGCTAGCCGACTCCTACAATGAGCAGTTCTTC.

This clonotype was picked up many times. CDR3 residues: CAIPGQRGNEQFF. DNA of the CDR3: TGTGCCATCCCCGGACAAAGAGGGAATGAGCAGTTCTTC. J is TRBJ2-1 and V is TRBV10-3; D tentatively reads TRBD1 or TRBD2 (5 bases each). CDR1 ENHRY and CDR2 SYGVKD come from the germline V gene. The CDR3 has 13 amino acids. Trimming removed 8 bases at V and 7 bases at J, with 15 bases between.

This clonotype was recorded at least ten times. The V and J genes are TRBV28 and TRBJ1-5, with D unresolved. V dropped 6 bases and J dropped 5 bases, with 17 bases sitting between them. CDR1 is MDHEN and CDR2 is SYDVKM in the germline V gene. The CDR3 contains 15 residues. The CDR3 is CASRLEDGRYQPQHF. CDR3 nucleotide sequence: TGTGCCAGCAGATTAGAGGACGGTCGATATCAGCCCCAGCATTTT.

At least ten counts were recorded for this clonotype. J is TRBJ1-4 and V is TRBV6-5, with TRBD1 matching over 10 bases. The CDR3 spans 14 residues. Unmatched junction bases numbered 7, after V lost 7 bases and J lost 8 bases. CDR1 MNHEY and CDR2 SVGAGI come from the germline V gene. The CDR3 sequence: CASTWTGGVEKLFF. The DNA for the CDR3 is TGTGCCAGCACCTGGACAGGGGGGGTAGAAAAACTGTTTTTT.

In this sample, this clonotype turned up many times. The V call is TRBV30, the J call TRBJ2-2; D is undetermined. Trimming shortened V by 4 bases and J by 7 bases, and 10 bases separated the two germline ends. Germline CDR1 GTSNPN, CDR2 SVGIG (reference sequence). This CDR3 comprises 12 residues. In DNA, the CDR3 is TGTGCCTGGACGCCGGGTGGCGGGGAGCTGTTTTTT. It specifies CAWTPGGGELFF.

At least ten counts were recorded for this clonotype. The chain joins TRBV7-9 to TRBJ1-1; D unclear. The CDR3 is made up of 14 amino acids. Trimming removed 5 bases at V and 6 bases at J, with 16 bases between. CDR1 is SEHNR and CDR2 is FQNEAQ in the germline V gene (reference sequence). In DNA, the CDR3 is TGTGCCAGCAGCCCATTATATTGGTCCCCTGAAGCTTTCTTT. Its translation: CASSPLYWSPEAFF.

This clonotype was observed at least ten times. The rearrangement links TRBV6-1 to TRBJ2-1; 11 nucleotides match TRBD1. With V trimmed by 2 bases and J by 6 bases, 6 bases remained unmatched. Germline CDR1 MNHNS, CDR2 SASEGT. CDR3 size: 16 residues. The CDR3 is CASSEPGQGASNEQFF. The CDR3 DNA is TGTGCCAGCAGTGAACCCGGACAGGGGGCGAGCAATGAGCAGTTCTTC.

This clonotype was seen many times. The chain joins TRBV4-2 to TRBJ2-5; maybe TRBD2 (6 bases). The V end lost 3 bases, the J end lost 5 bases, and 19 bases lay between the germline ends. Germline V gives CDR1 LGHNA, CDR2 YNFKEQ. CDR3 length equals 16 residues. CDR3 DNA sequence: TGTGCCAGCAGCCAGGGACGGGAGAAGGCAACGGAGACCCAGTACTTC. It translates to CASSQGREKATETQYF.

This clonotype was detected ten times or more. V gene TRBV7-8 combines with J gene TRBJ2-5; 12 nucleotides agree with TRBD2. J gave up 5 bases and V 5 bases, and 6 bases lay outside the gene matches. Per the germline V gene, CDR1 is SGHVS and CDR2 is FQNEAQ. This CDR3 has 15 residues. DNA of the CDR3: TGTGCCAGCAGCGAGACTAGCGGGAGACGCGAGACCCAGTACTTC. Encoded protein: CASSETSGRRETQYF. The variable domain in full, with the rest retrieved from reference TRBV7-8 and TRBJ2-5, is GAGVSQSPRYKVAKRGQDVALRCDPISGHVSLFWYQQALGQGPEFLTYFQNEAQLDKSGLPSDRFFAERPEGSVSTLKIQRTQQEDSAVYLCASSETSGRRETQYFGPGTRLLVL.

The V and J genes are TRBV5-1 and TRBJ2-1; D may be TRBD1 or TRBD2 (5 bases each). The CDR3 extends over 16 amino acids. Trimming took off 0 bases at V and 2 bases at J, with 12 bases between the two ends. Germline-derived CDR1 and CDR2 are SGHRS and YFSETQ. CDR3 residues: CASSLDGGVTYNEQFF. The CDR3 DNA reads TGCGCCAGCAGCTTGGATGGGGGAGTGACCTACAATGAGCAGTTCTTC.

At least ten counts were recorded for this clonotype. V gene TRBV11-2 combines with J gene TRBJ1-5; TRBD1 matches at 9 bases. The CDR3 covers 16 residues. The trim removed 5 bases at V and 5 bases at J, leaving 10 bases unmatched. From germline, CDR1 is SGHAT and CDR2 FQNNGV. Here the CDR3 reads CASSPQLGQGHQPQHF. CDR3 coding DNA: TGTGCCAGCAGCCCCCAGCTGGGACAGGGACATCAGCCCCAGCATTTT.

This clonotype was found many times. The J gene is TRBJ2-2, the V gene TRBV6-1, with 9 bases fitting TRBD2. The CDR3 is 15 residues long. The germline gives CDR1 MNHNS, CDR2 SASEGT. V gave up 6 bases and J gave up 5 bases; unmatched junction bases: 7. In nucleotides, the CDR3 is TGTGCCAGCAGACTCCTAGCGGGAACTACCGGGGAGCTGTTTTTT. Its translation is CASRLLAGTTGELFF.

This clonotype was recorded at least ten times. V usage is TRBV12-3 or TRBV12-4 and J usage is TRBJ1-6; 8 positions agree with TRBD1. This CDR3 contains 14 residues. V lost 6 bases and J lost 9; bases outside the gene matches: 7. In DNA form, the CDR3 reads TGTGCCAGCAGAACGACAGGGGACGGTTCACCCCTCCACTTT. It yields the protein CASRTTGDGSPLHF.

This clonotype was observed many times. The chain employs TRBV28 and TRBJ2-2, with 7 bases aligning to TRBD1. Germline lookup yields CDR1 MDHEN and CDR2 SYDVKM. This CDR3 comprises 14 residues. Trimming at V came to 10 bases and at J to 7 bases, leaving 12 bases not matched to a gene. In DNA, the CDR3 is TGTGCCATCCAAGGGACAGTTGGGCGCGGGGAGCTGTTTTTT. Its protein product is CAIQGTVGRGELFF.

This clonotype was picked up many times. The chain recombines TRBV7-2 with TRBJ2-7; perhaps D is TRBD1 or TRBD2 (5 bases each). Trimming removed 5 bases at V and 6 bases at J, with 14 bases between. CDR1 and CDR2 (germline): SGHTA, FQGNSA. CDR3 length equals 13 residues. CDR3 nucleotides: TGTGCCAGCAGCCAACGTAGGGGACCCGAGCAGTACTTC. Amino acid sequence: CASSQRRGPEQYF.

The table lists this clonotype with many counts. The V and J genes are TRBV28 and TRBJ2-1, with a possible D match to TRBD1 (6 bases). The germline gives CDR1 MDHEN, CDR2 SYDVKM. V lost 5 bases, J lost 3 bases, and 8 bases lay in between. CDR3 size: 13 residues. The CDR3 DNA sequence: TGTGCCAGCAGTGGGACAAACTACAATGAGCAGTTCTTC. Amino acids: CASSGTNYNEQFF.